This TCR beta chain comes out of a study of T-cell memory formation after mild COVID-19. V shed 4 bases and J 2 bases; nucleotides not matched to a gene: 7. CDR3 length equals 14 residues. CDR1 is DFQATT and CDR2 is SNEGSKA in the germline V gene (reference sequence). Constant-segment primers were used for 5'RACE, and the resulting TCR alpha and TCR beta cDNA libraries carried sample barcodes and UMIs. TCRdb passed the 5' RACE reads through MiXCR, listing each CDR3 protein once. Of about 390,000 distinct CDR3 sequences in the sample, roughly 15% are singletons; the top ten hold about a fifth. The sequencing input was PBMCs or a T cell subset sorted from them (not recorded which). This chain joins TRBV20-1 and TRBJ1-2; 7 nucleotides line up with TRBD1. This clonotype was obtained from a man aged 18 to 30 who had mild COVID-19 (a few samples of this study predate the infection). Cell type and time point are not known. The CDR3 protein is CSATGQALNYGYTF. The CDR3 nucleotides are TGCAGTGCTACTGGACAGGCCTTAAACTATGGCTACACCTTC.